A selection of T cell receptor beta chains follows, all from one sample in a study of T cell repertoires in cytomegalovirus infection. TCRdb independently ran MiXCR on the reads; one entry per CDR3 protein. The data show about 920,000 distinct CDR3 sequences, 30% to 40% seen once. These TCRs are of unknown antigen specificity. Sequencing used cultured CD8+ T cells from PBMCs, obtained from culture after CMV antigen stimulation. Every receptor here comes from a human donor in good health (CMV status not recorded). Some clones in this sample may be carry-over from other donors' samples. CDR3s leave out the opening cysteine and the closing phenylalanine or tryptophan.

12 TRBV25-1 ASKTWEGTGELF
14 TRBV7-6 ASSMSRGPGANVLT
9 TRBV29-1 SAQKRGELF
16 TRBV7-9 ASSLGASHEAGTDTQY
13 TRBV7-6 ASSLTSGSTDTQY
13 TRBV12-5 AGGLWTGDGETQY
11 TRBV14 ASSHYRGLLAF
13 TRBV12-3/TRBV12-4 ASSLFVLSTDTQY
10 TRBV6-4 ARTGGLHGYT
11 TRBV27 ASSLEGINEQY
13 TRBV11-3 ASSLTGGAHNEQF
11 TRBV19 ASEGTASYGYT
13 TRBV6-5 ASSYSAGVTGELF
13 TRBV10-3 AISDMGVSTDTQY
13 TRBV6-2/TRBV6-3 ASSGPGGPTDTQY
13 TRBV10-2 ASSERLAGRETQY
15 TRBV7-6 ASSFVGGQGAPGELF
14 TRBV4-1 ASSQDGGPYNSPLH